The 19 T cell receptor beta chains below all came from one sample that was sequenced in a study of T cell responses to AZD1222 COVID-19 vaccine. Sequencing was performed with immunoSEQ multiplex PCR; in TCRdb, only in-frame clones are kept and a portion is missing. The sample has approximately 85,000 clones; 70% to 90% are singletons. Specimen: peripheral blood, collected on day 0 of AZD1222 vaccination. The receptors come from an adult in good health.

The rearrangement joins TRBV30 to TRBJ1-5; 9 bases map to TRBD1. The germline CDR1 and CDR2 sequences are GTSNPN and SVGIG (reference sequence). J was trimmed by 3 bases and V by 3 bases; bases with no gene match: 6. This CDR3 region has 15 residues. CDR3 sequence (DNA): TGTGCCTGGAGCGCGGGACAGGGACTCAATCAGCCCCAGCATTTT. Translation gives CAWSAGQGLNQPQHF.

V gene TRBV6-2 or TRBV6-3 combines with J gene TRBJ2-5, with D perhaps TRBD1 (5 bases). Germline assignment: CDR1 MNHEY and CDR2 SVGEGT. Trimming removed 6 bases at V and 0 bases at J, with 20 bases between. This CDR3 contains 17 residues. The CDR3 DNA sequence: TGTGCCAGCAGCCCACCCACTCAGACAGCGTACCAAGAGACCCAGTACTTC. It encodes CASSPPTQTAYQETQYF.

The chain carries TRBV10-3 and TRBJ2-7, with D perhaps TRBD2 (6 bases). Germline CDR1 reads ENHRY; CDR2 reads SYGVKD. This CDR3 region has 13 residues. V was pared by 3 bases and J by 4 bases, with 10 bases between. CDR3 sequence reads: CAISDWAGYEQYF. The CDR3 region has the DNA TGTGCCATCAGTGACTGGGCGGGGTACGAGCAGTACTTC.

The chain is built from TRBV12-1 and TRBJ2-7. TRBV12-1 is an annotated pseudogene. The CDR3 extends over 13 amino acids. The CDR3, as DNA: TGTGCCAGCAGCTTTTGCCCTCGAATTGAGCAGTACTTC. Amino acid sequence: CASSFCPRIEQYF.

CDR3 loop: CASSAVLQETQYF. The CDR3 region has the DNA TGTGCCAGCAGCGCCGTTTTGCAAGAGACCCAGTACTTC. The chain uses TRBV7-2 and TRBJ2-5; no clear D. Germline V CDR1 and CDR2: SGHTA, FQGNSA. The CDR3 has 13 amino acids. V lost 5 bases and J 2 bases, leaving 9 bases between the germline ends.

V and J are TRBV9 and TRBJ1-1; D is perhaps TRBD1 (5 bases). The CDR3 runs 14 residues. Germline V gene lookup returns CDR1 SGDLS and CDR2 YYNGEE. The V and J ends lost 0 bases and 2 bases respectively, with 8 bases between them. CDR3 nucleotides: TGTGCCAGCAGCGTAGGGGGGGAAAACACTGAAGCTTTCTTT. This translates into CASSVGGENTEAFF.

The chain is built from TRBV5-1 and TRBJ2-7; no definite D call. The CDR3 is made up of 14 amino acids. Trimming removed 0 bases from V and 4 bases from J, with 11 bases in between. Germline V lookup: CDR1 SGHRS, CDR2 YFSETQ. The CDR3 sequence: CASSLGSWAYEQYF. CDR3 sequence (DNA): TGCGCCAGCAGCTTGGGGTCGTGGGCATACGAGCAGTACTTC.

This clone was recorded once. V usage is TRBV4-2 and J usage is TRBJ1-1; TRBD1 matches 7 bases. The junction had 18 bases not matched to a gene; V was cut back by 2 bases and J by 0 bases. The germline V gene encodes CDR1 LGHNA and CDR2 YNFKEQ. CDR3 length: 20 residues. The CDR3 protein is CASSQSPADRRSPMNTEAFF. CDR3 coding DNA: TGTGCCAGCAGCCAAAGCCCCGCGGACAGGAGGTCCCCCATGAACACTGAAGCTTTCTTT.

This chain connects TRBV29-1 to TRBJ1-1; 9 bases map to TRBD1. Germline-derived CDR1 and CDR2 are SQVTM and ANQGSEA. The CDR3 consists of 11 residues. V lost 7 bases and J lost 5; bases outside the gene matches: 2. CDR3: CSAGQGTEAFF. CDR3 nucleotide sequence: TGCAGCGCAGGACAGGGGACTGAAGCTTTCTTT.

This chain's CDR3 is CASRGLGVYDTQYF. The CDR3 bases are TGTGCCAGCAGGGGACTAGGGGTTTATGATACGCAGTATTTT. This sequence joins TRBV28 and TRBJ2-3, with 8 bases that match TRBD2. The length of the CDR3 is 14 residues. Germline V gives CDR1 MDHEN, CDR2 SYDVKM. Trimming at V came to 6 bases and at J to 6 bases, leaving 8 bases not matched to a gene.

The chain joins TRBV27 to TRBJ2-7; D gene uncertain. Trimming stripped 5 bases from V and 0 bases from J, with 14 bases between. The CDR3 has 15 amino acids. Germline V gene lookup returns CDR1 MNHEY and CDR2 SMNVEV (reference sequence). The CDR3 coding sequence is TGTGCCAGCAGTCCAGCTCGGTTGAGCTCCTACGAGCAGTACTTC. It codes for CASSPARLSSYEQYF.

The CDR3 sequence: CASSLALDTQYF. In DNA, the CDR3 is TGTGCCAGCAGCTTGGCCTTGGATACGCAGTATTTT. This chain connects TRBV5-4 to TRBJ2-3; D is ambiguous. The germline gives CDR1 SGHNT, CDR2 YYREEE (reference sequence). Trimming cost V 0 bases and J 6 bases, with 5 bases left between them. The CDR3 length is 12 residues.

The chain recombines TRBV25-1 with TRBJ1-2; the D is unclear. V was pared by 5 bases and J by 6 bases, with 10 bases between. Germline V gene lookup returns CDR1 MGHDK and CDR2 SYGVNS. The CDR3 runs to 12 residues. This CDR3 reads CASSRLNHGYTF. CDR3 in DNA: TGTGCCAGCAGTCGCCTAAACCATGGCTACACCTTC.

V and J are TRBV28 and TRBJ1-2, with TRBD1 matching 7 bases. Germline V CDR1 and CDR2: MDHEN, SYDVKM. V was pared by 3 bases and J by 8 bases, with 9 bases of the junction left unmatched. This CDR3 has 14 amino acids. The CDR3 nucleotides are TGTGCCAGCAGTTTTACCGGCAGGGGGGCCGGCTACACCTTC. This codes for CASSFTGRGAGYTF.

A single count supports this clone. The chain carries TRBV19 and TRBJ1-2; 8 bases are a match to TRBD1. After removal of 5 bases from V and 5 bases from J, the junction contained 10 bases not matched to a gene. Germline values: CDR1 LNHDA, CDR2 SQIVND (reference sequence). The CDR3 contains 15 residues. As DNA, the CDR3 is TGTGCCAGTAGTCAGCCAGGGGGCGAGACTTATGGCTACACCTTC. It codes for CASSQPGGETYGYTF.

The chain links TRBV9 to TRBJ2-2; D unresolved. The CDR3 covers 13 residues. Trimming cost V 0 bases and J 7 bases, with 7 bases left between them. The germline gives CDR1 SGDLS, CDR2 YYNGEE. The CDR3 loop is CASSVESDGELFF. The CDR3 region has the DNA TGTGCCAGCAGCGTAGAGAGTGACGGGGAGCTGTTTTTT. Variable domain in full (rest from reference TRBV9 and TRBJ2-2): DSGVTQTPKHLITATGQRVTLRCSPRSGDLSVYWYQQSLDQGLQFLIQYYNGEERAKGNILERFSAQQFPDLHSELNLSSLELGDSALYFCASSVESDGELFFGEGSRLTVL.

The chain employs TRBV27 and TRBJ1-5; D gene unclear. Germline V lookup: CDR1 MNHEY, CDR2 SMNVEV (reference sequence). The CDR3 contains 15 residues. V lost 2 bases and J 5 bases, leaving 13 bases between the germline ends. CDR3 sequence: CASSLVSGADQPQHF. In DNA form, the CDR3 reads TGTGCCAGCAGTTTAGTTTCCGGTGCGGATCAGCCCCAGCATTTT.

The chain recombines TRBV9 with TRBJ2-2, with no clear D. Germline loops: CDR1 SGDLS, CDR2 YYNGEE. This CDR3 is 14 amino acids long. V lost 0 bases and J lost 2, with 5 bases in between. The CDR3 region is CASSVATNTGELFF. Here the CDR3 DNA reads TGTGCCAGCAGCGTAGCTACTAACACCGGGGAGCTGTTTTTT. The complete variable domain, with remaining parts taken from reference TRBV9 and TRBJ2-2, reads DSGVTQTPKHLITATGQRVTLRCSPRSGDLSVYWYQQSLDQGLQFLIQYYNGEERAKGNILERFSAQQFPDLHSELNLSSLELGDSALYFCASSVATNTGELFFGEGSRLTVL.

J is TRBJ2-3 and V is TRBV7-9; 11 bases agree with TRBD2. CDR3 size: 14 residues. Germline CDR1 and CDR2: SEHNR and FQNEAQ (reference sequence). Losses at the gene ends were 5 bases for V and 6 bases for J; bases not matched to a gene: 4. CDR3 loop: CASSLTSGSDTQYF. DNA for the CDR3: TGTGCCAGCAGCCTAACTAGCGGGAGCGATACGCAGTATTTT.